The sequence of this T cell receptor beta chain was determined in a study of CD8 T cells in ankylosing spondylitis. TCRdb processed the 5' RACE reads anew with MiXCR; each CDR3 protein has one entry. The sample consists of roughly 440,000 distinct CDR3 sequences, 17% of them appearing once. General observations from the study: Ankylosing spondylitis blood seemed to carry a telltale TCR beta motif made of under 10 highly homologous variants.

This clonotype turned up a few times. As yet, its antigen is unknown. Sequenced sample: blood, either unsorted or a sorted T cell fraction (not recorded which). This receptor was taken from a male donor with ankylosing spondylitis.

The CDR3, as DNA: TGTGCCAGCAGTGTTGGGGACGGAGCTTTCTTT. This translates into CASSVGDGAFF. The chain employs TRBV25-1 and TRBJ1-1, with D perhaps matching TRBD1 (5 bases). The germline V gene has CDR1 MGHDK and CDR2 SYGVNS. The CDR3 is 11 residues long. Trimming stripped 4 bases from V and 10 bases from J, with 10 bases between.